The 12 T cell receptor beta chains below were found in one sample sequenced in a study of Graves' ophthalmopathy and Graves' hyperthyroidism. Amplification from RNA transcripts yielded the TCR beta CDR3 regions. RT-PCR with HTBI primers came first, then second-round multiplex PCR. Each CDR3 protein gets one entry after TCRdb re-called the multiplex PCR reads with MiXCR. The table shows 500,000 to 800,000 distinct CDR3 sequences, with roughly 39% occurring only once. Sequenced material: peripheral blood. Every receptor here comes from an adult man with Graves' ophthalmopathy.

The rearrangement joins TRBV15 to TRBJ2-5, with D perhaps TRBD2 (5 bases). The CDR3 has 14 residues. Trimming cost V 1 base and J 3 bases, with 9 bases left between them. Germline V gives CDR1 LNHNV, CDR2 YYDKDF (reference sequence). Written as DNA, the CDR3 is TGTGCCACCAGCAGAGTAGCGATGGAAGAGACCCAGTACTTC. Its protein is CATSRVAMEETQYF. Full variable domain (rest looked up from reference TRBV15 and TRBJ2-5): DAMVIQNPRYQVTQFGKPVTLSCSQTLNHNVMYWYQQKSSQAPKLLFHYYDKDFNNEADTPDNFQSRRPNTSFCFLDIRSPGLGDTAMYLCATSRVAMEETQYFGPGTRLLVL.

The chain has TRBV10-3 and TRBJ2-5; D remains ambiguous. Germline lookup yields CDR1 ENHRY and CDR2 SYGVKD. The CDR3 totals 15 residues. V lost 10 bases to trimming and J lost 2 bases, with 20 bases between them. The CDR3 loop reads CASHGAAATQETQYF. DNA of the CDR3: TGTGCCAGCCACGGCGCGGCAGCCACACAAGAGACCCAGTACTTC.

This clonotype has at least ten counts. This chain links TRBV5-1 with TRBJ2-7; perhaps TRBD2 as D (7 bases). V dropped 2 bases and J dropped 6 bases, with 12 bases sitting between them. From germline, CDR1 is SGHRS and CDR2 YFSETQ. The CDR3 runs to 13 residues. The CDR3 sequence: CASSFEGGGEQYF. The CDR3 nucleotides read TGCGCCAGCAGCTTTGAGGGAGGGGGCGAGCAGTACTTC.

This clonotype appeared a few times. The junction differs from germline at one of its ends, possibly a read error. The rearrangement uses TRBV10-3 and TRBJ2-7; tentative D call: TRBD1 (5 bases). There are 14 residues in the CDR3. The V gene's germline CDR1 is ENHRY and CDR2 SYGVKD. The CDR3 here is CASSSTVLSYEQYF. The DNA of the CDR3 is TGTGCCAGCAGTTCGACAGTGCTCTCCTACGAGCAGTACTTC.

This clonotype was seen only a few times. This chain links TRBV20-1 with TRBJ2-7; 7 nucleotides align to TRBD1. The V and J ends lost 4 bases and 5 bases, in that order; junction bases with no gene match: 5. Germline loops: CDR1 DFQATT, CDR2 SNEGSKA (reference sequence). The CDR3 sequence is 12 residues long. CDR3 loop: CSAIQGWDEQYF. CDR3 nucleotide sequence: TGCAGTGCTATACAGGGGTGGGACGAGCAGTACTTC.

The chain links TRBV20-1 to TRBJ2-3; 11 nucleotides match TRBD2. Germline lookup yields CDR1 DFQATT and CDR2 SNEGSKA (reference sequence). Germline trimming cut 3 bases from V and 0 bases from J; bases unmatched to any gene: 14. This CDR3 is built from 19 residues. The CDR3 sequence is CSASVAFGLAGSSTDTQYF. The CDR3, as DNA: TGCAGTGCTAGCGTGGCGTTCGGACTAGCGGGTTCTAGCACAGATACGCAGTATTTT.

This clonotype was found a few times. V is TRBV20-1 and J is TRBJ1-1; D gene uncertain. The V gene lost 6 bases and the J gene lost 5 bases, with 16 bases spanning the gap. Germline V gives CDR1 DFQATT, CDR2 SNEGSKA (reference sequence). CDR3 length: 13 amino acids. The CDR3 protein is CSAPGIRRTEAFF. CDR3 nucleotide sequence: TGCAGTGCCCCCGGAATCAGGAGAACTGAAGCTTTCTTT.

This clonotype was recorded many times. The V and J genes are TRBV15 and TRBJ2-7; 8 bases align to TRBD1. J lost 3 bases, V lost 2 bases, and 9 bases had no gene match. CDR1 and CDR2 from the germline V gene are LNHNV and YYDKDF (reference sequence). The CDR3 has 16 residues. The DNA of the CDR3 is TGTGCCACCAGCAGATCCCCGGGACAGGTGTTCTACGAGCAGTACTTC. As protein: CATSRSPGQVFYEQYF.

V gene TRBV19 combines with J gene TRBJ2-2, with D perhaps matching TRBD2 (6 bases). The germline V and J ends were trimmed by 10 bases and 6 bases, with 15 bases remaining between them. The germline gives CDR1 LNHDA, CDR2 SQIVND (reference sequence). CDR3 length: 13 residues. The CDR3 coding sequence is TGTGCCACCGCCGCGGGGAGTCCCGGGGAGCTGTTTTTT. Its translation: CATAAGSPGELFF.

In its sample, this clonotype was seen many times. V gene TRBV24-1 combines with J gene TRBJ2-5; 7 nucleotides line up with TRBD1. The CDR3 runs to 15 residues. V shed 0 bases and J 4 bases; nucleotides not matched to a gene: 4. Looked up from germline, CDR1 is KGHDR and CDR2 is SFDVKD. In nucleotides, the CDR3 is TGTGCCACCAGTGATTTGAGGTCAGGGGGAGAGACCCAGTACTTC. This codes for CATSDLRSGGETQYF.

To note about this clonotype: A much larger clone differs by one base, so this may be a read error. The gene calls are TRBV10-3 and TRBJ2-5; perhaps TRBD2 as D (6 bases). The CDR3 loop spans 16 amino acids. Germline CDR1 reads ENHRY; CDR2 reads SYGVKD. CDR3 coding DNA: TGTGCCAGCAGCCCCCGTACGGGGGAGGACTGGGAGACCCAGCACTTC. Protein product: CASSPRTGEDWETQHF.

This clonotype appeared many times. This chain uses TRBV20-1 with TRBJ1-4; D ambiguous. V was cut by 2 bases and J by 8 bases, with 12 bases left in between. The CDR3 contains 13 residues. Germline CDR1 is DFQATT and CDR2 is SNEGSKA (reference sequence). CDR3 sequence reads: CSARRAVVEKLFF. CDR3 sequence (DNA): TGCAGTGCTAGACGGGCGGTGGTGGAAAAACTGTTTTTT.